This T cell receptor beta chain was sequenced during a study of response to subunit inactivated influenza vaccine. MiXCR, run by TCRdb on the RT-PCR reads, gives a single entry per CDR3 protein. Among roughly 570,000 distinct CDR3 sequences, approximately 15% were seen once, and the ten largest hold over 8.5%. Study-level findings and limits: A suggestion made by the authors is that each seasonal influenza vaccination recruits few new T cells.

This CDR3 has 16 residues. CDR1 and CDR2 (germline): SGHRS, YFSETQ. V dropped 4 bases and J dropped 1 base, with 14 bases sitting between them. On this clonotype: The antigen is undetermined.

The source material was PBMCs from blood, sampled approximately 12 days after vaccination. The source is a man in his fifties or sixties who received an inactivated influenza vaccine. The rearrangement uses TRBV5-1 and TRBJ2-2, with a possible D match to TRBD1 (6 bases). The CDR3 protein is CASSPRTGRNTGELFF. The CDR3 nucleotides are TGCGCCAGCAGCCCCCGTACAGGGAGGAACACCGGGGAGCTGTTTTTT.